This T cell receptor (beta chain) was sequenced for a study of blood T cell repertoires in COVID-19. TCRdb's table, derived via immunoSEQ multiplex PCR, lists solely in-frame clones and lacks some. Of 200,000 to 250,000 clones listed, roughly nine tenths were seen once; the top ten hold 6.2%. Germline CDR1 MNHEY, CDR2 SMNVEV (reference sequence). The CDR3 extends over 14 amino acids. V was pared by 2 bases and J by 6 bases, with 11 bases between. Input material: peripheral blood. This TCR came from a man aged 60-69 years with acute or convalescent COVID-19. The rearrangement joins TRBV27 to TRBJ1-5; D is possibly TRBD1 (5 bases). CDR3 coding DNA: TGTGCCAGCAGTTTAGTTCAGGGCTCTCAGCCCCAGCATTTT. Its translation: CASSLVQGSQPQHF.